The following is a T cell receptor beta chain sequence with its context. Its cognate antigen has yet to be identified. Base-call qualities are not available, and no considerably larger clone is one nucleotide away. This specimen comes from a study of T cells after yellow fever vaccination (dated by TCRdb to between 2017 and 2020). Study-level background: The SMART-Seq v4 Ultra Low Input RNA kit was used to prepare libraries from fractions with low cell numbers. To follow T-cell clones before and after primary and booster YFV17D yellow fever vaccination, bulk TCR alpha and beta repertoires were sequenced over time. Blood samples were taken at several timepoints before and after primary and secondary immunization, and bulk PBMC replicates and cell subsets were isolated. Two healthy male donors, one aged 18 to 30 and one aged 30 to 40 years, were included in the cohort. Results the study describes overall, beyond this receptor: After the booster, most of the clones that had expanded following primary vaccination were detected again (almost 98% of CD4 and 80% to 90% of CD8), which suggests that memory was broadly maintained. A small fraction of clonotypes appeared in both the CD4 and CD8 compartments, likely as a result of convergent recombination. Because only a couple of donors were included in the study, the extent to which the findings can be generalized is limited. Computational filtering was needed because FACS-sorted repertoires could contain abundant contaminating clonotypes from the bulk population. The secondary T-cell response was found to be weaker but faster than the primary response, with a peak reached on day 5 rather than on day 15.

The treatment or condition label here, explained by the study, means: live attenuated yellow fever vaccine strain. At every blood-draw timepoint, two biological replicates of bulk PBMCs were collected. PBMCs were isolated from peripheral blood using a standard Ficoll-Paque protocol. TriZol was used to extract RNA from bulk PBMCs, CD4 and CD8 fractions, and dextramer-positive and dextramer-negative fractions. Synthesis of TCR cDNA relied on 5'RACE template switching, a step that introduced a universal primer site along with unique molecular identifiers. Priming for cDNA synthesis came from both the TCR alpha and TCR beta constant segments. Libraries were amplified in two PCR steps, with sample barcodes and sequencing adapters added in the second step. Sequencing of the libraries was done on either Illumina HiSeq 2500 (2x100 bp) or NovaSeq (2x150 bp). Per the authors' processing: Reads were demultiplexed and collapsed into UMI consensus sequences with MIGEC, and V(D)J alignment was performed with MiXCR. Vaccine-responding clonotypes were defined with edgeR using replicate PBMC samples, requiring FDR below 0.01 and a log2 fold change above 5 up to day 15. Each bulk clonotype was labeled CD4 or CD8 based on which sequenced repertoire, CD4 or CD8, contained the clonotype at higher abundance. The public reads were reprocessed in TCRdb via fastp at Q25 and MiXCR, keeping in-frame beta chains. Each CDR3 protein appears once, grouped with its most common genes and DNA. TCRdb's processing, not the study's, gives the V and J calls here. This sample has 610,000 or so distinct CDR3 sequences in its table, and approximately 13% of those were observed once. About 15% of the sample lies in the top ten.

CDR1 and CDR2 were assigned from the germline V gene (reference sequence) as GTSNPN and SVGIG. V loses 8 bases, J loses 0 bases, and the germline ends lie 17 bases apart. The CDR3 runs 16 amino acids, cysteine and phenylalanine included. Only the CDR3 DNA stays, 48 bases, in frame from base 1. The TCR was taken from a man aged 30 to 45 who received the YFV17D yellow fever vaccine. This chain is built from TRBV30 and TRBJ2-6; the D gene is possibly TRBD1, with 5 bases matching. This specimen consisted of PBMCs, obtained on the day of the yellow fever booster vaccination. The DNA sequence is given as TGTGCCAGCAGTAGGACACGCACCTCTGGGGCCAACGTCCTGACTTTC. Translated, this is CASSRTRTSGANVLTF. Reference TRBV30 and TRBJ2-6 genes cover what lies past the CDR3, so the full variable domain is SQTIHQWPATLVQPVGSPLSLECTVEGTSNPNLYWYRQAAGRGLQLLFYSVGIGQISSEVPQNLSASRPQDRQFILSSKKLLLSDSGFYLCASSRTRTSGANVLTFGAGSRLTVL.